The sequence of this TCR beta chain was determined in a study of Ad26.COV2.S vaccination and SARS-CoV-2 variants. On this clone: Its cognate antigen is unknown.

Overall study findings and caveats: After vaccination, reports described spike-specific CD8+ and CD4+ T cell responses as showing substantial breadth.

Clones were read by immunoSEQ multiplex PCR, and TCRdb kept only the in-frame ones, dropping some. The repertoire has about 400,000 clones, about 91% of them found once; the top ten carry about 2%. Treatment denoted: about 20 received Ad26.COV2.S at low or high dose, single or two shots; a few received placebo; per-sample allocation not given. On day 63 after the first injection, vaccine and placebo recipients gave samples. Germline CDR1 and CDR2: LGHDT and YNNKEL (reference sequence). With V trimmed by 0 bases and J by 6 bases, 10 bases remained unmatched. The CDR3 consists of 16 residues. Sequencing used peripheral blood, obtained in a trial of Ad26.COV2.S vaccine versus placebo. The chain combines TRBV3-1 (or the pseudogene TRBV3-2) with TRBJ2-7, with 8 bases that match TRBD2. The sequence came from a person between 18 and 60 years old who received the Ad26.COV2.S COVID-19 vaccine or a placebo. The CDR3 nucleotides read TGTGCCAGCAGCCAAGATGGGATAGCGGGGTCCGGCGAGCAGTACTTC. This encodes CASSQDGIAGSGEQYF.